Below, 30 T cell receptor beta chains from the same sample are listed, as sequenced in a study of OX40 agonist ivuxolimab in advanced cancers. The method was immunoSEQ multiplex PCR; TCRdb's version includes in-frame clones alone and lacks a portion of them. The sample includes fewer than 95,000 clones, roughly 85% seen only once; the top ten take 0.61%. The material sequenced was CD4+ or CD8+ T cells sorted from blood, taken in a trial of the OX40 agonist ivuxolimab. The receptors originated from an adult with an advanced solid tumor such as melanoma, head and neck, liver or kidney cancer.

The chain recombines TRBV19 with TRBJ2-5, with 8 bases that match TRBD1. Germline CDR1 LNHDA, CDR2 SQIVND (reference sequence). CDR3 length equals 13 residues. After removal of 6 bases from V and 5 bases from J, the junction contained 5 bases not matched to a gene. The CDR3 here is CASRSGGGETQYF. CDR3 DNA: TGTGCCAGTAGATCAGGGGGCGGTGAGACCCAGTACTTC.

The chain combines TRBV7-2 with TRBJ2-5, with TRBD2 matching 16 bases. Germline loops: CDR1 SGHTA, CDR2 FQGNSA. This CDR3 region has 17 residues. The ends lost 5 bases at V and 4 bases at J; junction bases unmatched: 7. The CDR3 sequence: CASSTGTSGGAPETQYF. The DNA for the CDR3 is TGTGCCAGCAGCACCGGGACTAGCGGGGGGGCCCCAGAGACCCAGTACTTC.

The chain employs TRBV7-2 and TRBJ1-5; D unresolved. The CDR3 is 14 residues long. V lost 5 bases and J 0 bases, leaving 8 bases between the germline ends. From germline, CDR1 is SGHTA and CDR2 FQGNSA. The CDR3 here is CASSDRDSNQPQHF. In DNA form, the CDR3 reads TGTGCCAGCAGCGACCGGGATAGCAATCAGCCCCAGCATTTT.

This clone was counted between two and nine times. The genes are TRBV7-2 and TRBJ1-2, with 9 bases matching TRBD1. The V gene's germline CDR1 is SGHTA and CDR2 FQGNSA. The CDR3 loop spans 14 amino acids. The V and J ends lost 5 bases and 5 bases, in that order; junction bases with no gene match: 6. The CDR3 is CASSAGQGLYGYTF. DNA of the CDR3: TGTGCCAGCAGCGCGGGACAGGGTCTGTATGGCTACACCTTC.

This sequence joins TRBV10-3 and TRBJ2-1; 8 nucleotides match TRBD2. The CDR3 is made up of 13 amino acids. The ends lost 9 bases at V and 3 bases at J; junction bases unmatched: 4. CDR1 and CDR2 (germline): ENHRY, SYGVKD. The CDR3 here is CAIRGGVYNEQFF. The DNA for the CDR3 is TGTGCCATACGGGGGGGCGTCTACAATGAGCAGTTCTTC.

This clone has just one count. The V gene is TRBV18, the J gene TRBJ2-5, with 7 nucleotides matching TRBD2. V lost 3 bases to trimming and J lost 4 bases; unmatched junction nucleotides: 14. Germline lookup yields CDR1 KGHSH and CDR2 LQKENI. CDR3 length: 17 residues. CDR3 sequence: CASSPRDYAPFGETQYF. The CDR3 DNA reads TGTGCCAGCTCACCCAGGGACTACGCCCCCTTCGGAGAGACCCAGTACTTC.

The CDR3 region has the DNA TGTGCCAGCAGCTACCCAATCAGGGGGCCGAGAAACGAGCAGTACTTC. The encoded protein is CASSYPIRGPRNEQYF. The rearrangement uses TRBV7-2 and TRBJ2-7; 8 bases match TRBD1. The J segment lost 5 bases and the V segment lost 4 bases, leaving 13 bases of the junction unmatched. This CDR3 is built from 16 residues. Germline values: CDR1 SGHTA, CDR2 FQGNSA.

The chain joins TRBV5-6 to TRBJ1-1; 7 bases line up with TRBD1. V gave up 6 bases and J gave up 0 bases; unmatched junction bases: 5. Per germline, CDR1 SGHDT and CDR2 YYEEEE. The CDR3 spans 14 residues. The CDR3 spells CASIIRGLNTEAFF. DNA of the CDR3: TGTGCCAGCATCATTAGGGGGCTGAACACTGAAGCTTTCTTT.

The chain employs TRBV5-1 and TRBJ2-2, with 11 bases lining up with TRBD2. Per the germline V gene, CDR1 is SGHRS and CDR2 is YFSETQ. V lost 4 bases and J lost 3; bases outside the gene matches: 8. The length of the CDR3 is 17 residues. The CDR3 coding sequence is TGCGCCAGCAGCCCCGGGACTAGCGGACGTGACACCGGGGAGCTGTTTTTT. This sequence encodes CASSPGTSGRDTGELFF.

The chain carries TRBV18 and TRBJ1-1; a weak D match, TRBD1 (6 bases). Per germline, CDR1 KGHSH and CDR2 LQKENI. The CDR3 is made up of 17 amino acids. Trimming removed 2 bases at V and 1 base at J, with 17 bases between. CDR3 sequence: CASSPNLQGGGNTEAFF. The DNA of the CDR3 is TGTGCCAGCTCACCAAACCTACAGGGAGGGGGGAACACTGAAGCTTTCTTT.

The rearrangement uses TRBV6-5 and TRBJ2-7; D is uncertain. Deletions cut 6 bases from V and 5 bases from J, with 8 bases between. This CDR3 has 11 residues. CDR1 and CDR2 (germline): MNHEY, SVGAGI. The CDR3 protein is CASSTRHEQYF. CDR3 DNA sequence: TGTGCCAGCAGCACGAGACACGAGCAGTACTTC.

Regarding this clone: This sequence may be a read error, since a much larger clone differs from it by one base. The V call is TRBV2, the J call TRBJ1-1; unclear D gene. The CDR3 totals 15 residues. Trimming pared 5 bases from V and 0 bases from J, leaving 13 bases between. From germline, CDR1 is SNHLY and CDR2 FYNNEI. The CDR3 sequence is CASSKGPSLNTEAFF. As DNA, the CDR3 is TGTGCCAGCAGTAAAGGCCCTTCCTTGAACACTGAAGCTTTCTTT.

This clone was detected only once. At the DNA level, this CDR3 is encoded by other sequences in the same sample as well. The rearrangement links TRBV2 to TRBJ1-5; D gene unclear. Between the trimmed V and J ends, which lost 3 bases and 4 bases, there was a span of 7 bases. Germline assignment: CDR1 SNHLY and CDR2 FYNNEI. This CDR3 contains 13 residues. CDR3 sequence (DNA): TGTGCCAGCAGTGAGGCAATAAATCAGCCCCAGCATTTT. This gives the protein CASSEAINQPQHF.

This chain joins TRBV7-8 and TRBJ1-5; possible D gene TRBD1, 5 bases. V shed 5 bases and J shed 0 bases, with 17 bases lying between them. Germline CDR1 SGHVS, CDR2 FQNEAQ. The CDR3 is 17 residues long. In DNA form, the CDR3 reads TGTGCCAGCAGCCCCCTTGGGGGGGGTTATAGCAATCAGCCCCAGCATTTT. Its protein is CASSPLGGGYSNQPQHF.

The chain links TRBV14 to TRBJ1-4, with TRBD1 identical over 9 bases. V shed 5 bases and J 0 bases; nucleotides not matched to a gene: 4. Per germline, CDR1 SGHDN and CDR2 FVKESK. The CDR3 totals 16 residues. The CDR3 DNA is TGTGCCAGCAGCGGGACAGGGCTTGCAACTAATGAAAAACTGTTTTTT. This encodes CASSGTGLATNEKLFF.

The J gene is TRBJ2-5, the V gene TRBV20-1; 8 nucleotides line up with TRBD2. The DNA end lines up better with TRBJ2-7; the J call may be wrong. Per the germline V gene, CDR1 is DFQATT and CDR2 is SNEGSKA (reference sequence). This CDR3 spans 11 amino acids. In DNA, the CDR3 is TGCAGTGCCGAACTAGCGGCCGAGCAGTACTTC. Its protein is CSAELAAEQYF.

The rearrangement links TRBV7-3 to TRBJ2-1, with a possible D match to TRBD1 (6 bases). The germline V and J ends were trimmed by 5 bases and 7 bases, with 18 bases remaining between them. CDR1 and CDR2 (germline): SGHTA, FQGTGA. The length of the CDR3 is 15 residues. CDR3 DNA sequence: TGTGCCAGCAGCCGATATGTAGGCCAGGGGAATGAGCAGTTCTTC. It specifies CASSRYVGQGNEQFF.

The chain carries TRBV10-3 and TRBJ2-3; 9 nucleotides match TRBD2. CDR3 length equals 16 residues. V trimming: 3 bases; J trimming: 2 bases; junction bases outside the gene matches: 6. The V gene's germline CDR1 is ENHRY and CDR2 SYGVKD. CDR3 residues: CAISDASGTSTDTQYF. The CDR3 region has the DNA TGTGCCATCAGTGATGCTAGCGGGACATCCACAGATACGCAGTATTTT.

This sequence joins TRBV5-4 and TRBJ1-2; 7 bases fit TRBD1. The V gene's germline CDR1 is SGHNT and CDR2 YYREEE (reference sequence). The CDR3 is made up of 16 amino acids. V lost 4 bases, J lost 6 bases, and 15 bases stayed unmatched. CDR3: CASSPEQGYFTDGYTF. For the CDR3, the DNA is TGTGCCAGCAGCCCCGAACAGGGGTATTTTACGGATGGCTACACCTTC.

CDR3: CAWTPGGVDTQYF. In DNA form, the CDR3 reads TGTGCCTGGACCCCGGGGGGGGTAGATACGCAGTATTTT. The V and J genes are TRBV30 and TRBJ2-3; TRBD2 matches at 8 bases. The CDR3 contains 13 residues. The V and J ends lost 4 bases and 5 bases, in that order; junction bases with no gene match: 5. From germline, CDR1 is GTSNPN and CDR2 SVGIG (reference sequence).

This clone was found a few times. The gene calls are TRBV30 and TRBJ1-1, with no clear D. V was cut by 2 bases and J by 1 base, with 11 bases left in between. The germline V gene encodes CDR1 GTSNPN and CDR2 SVGIG (reference sequence). The CDR3 runs to 14 residues. The DNA of the CDR3 is TGTGCCTGGAGTCTAGCGGGATGGAACACTGAAGCTTTCTTT. Encoded protein: CAWSLAGWNTEAFF.

The chain links TRBV6-5 to TRBJ1-3; possibly TRBD1 for D (5 bases). CDR3 size: 16 residues. Germline CDR1 MNHEY, CDR2 SVGAGI. V lost 4 bases to trimming and J lost 0 bases, with 13 bases between them. The CDR3 bases are TGTGCCAGCAGTTCCCCCGGGGGGGGCTCTGGAAACACCATATATTTT. Protein sequence: CASSSPGGGSGNTIYF.

The J gene is TRBJ2-5, the V gene TRBV7-2; D unresolved. Germline CDR1 is SGHTA and CDR2 is FQGNSA. Trimming left V 4 bases short and J 3 bases short, with 9 bases between. The CDR3 is 13 residues long. CDR3 protein: CASSSGAEETQYF. For the CDR3, the DNA is TGTGCCAGCAGCTCAGGCGCGGAAGAGACCCAGTACTTC. The entire variable domain, with the rest obtained from reference TRBV7-2 and TRBJ2-5, is as follows: GAGVSQSPSNKVTEKGKDVELRCDPISGHTALYWYRQSLGQGLEFLIYFQGNSAPDKSGLPSDRFSAERTGGSVSTLTIQRTQQEDSAVYLCASSSGAEETQYFGPGTRLLVL.

This clone was found a few times. The rearrangement joins TRBV18 to TRBJ2-7; D perhaps matches TRBD2 (6 bases). Between the trimmed V and J ends, which lost 2 bases and 6 bases, there was a span of 17 bases. CDR1 is KGHSH and CDR2 is LQKENI in the germline V gene. This CDR3 has 15 amino acids. The CDR3 protein is CASSPSMAGMGEQYF. The CDR3 coding sequence is TGTGCCAGCTCACCATCTATGGCGGGGATGGGCGAGCAGTACTTC.

V is TRBV14 and J is TRBJ1-1; a weak D match, TRBD1 (5 bases). Per germline, CDR1 SGHDN and CDR2 FVKESK. CDR3 length: 15 amino acids. The V end lost 4 bases, the J end lost 1 base, and 13 bases lay between the germline ends. DNA for the CDR3: TGTGCCAGCAGCCCGATGTTCGGGGCGAACACTGAAGCTTTCTTT. It is translated as CASSPMFGANTEAFF.

The J gene is TRBJ2-7, the V gene TRBV12-5, with TRBD2 identical over 8 bases. This CDR3 has 15 amino acids. Germline V gene lookup returns CDR1 LGHNT and CDR2 FRNRAP. V shed 1 base and J 2 bases; nucleotides not matched to a gene: 4. The DNA for the CDR3 is TGTGCTAGTGGTTTGGATCCGGGGGGGGCCTACGAGCAGTACTTC. This sequence encodes CASGLDPGGAYEQYF.

This chain uses TRBV27 with TRBJ1-1; TRBD1 aligns across 9 bases. V trimming: 7 bases; J trimming: 6 bases; junction bases outside the gene matches: 9. The CDR3 runs 14 residues. Germline-derived CDR1 and CDR2 are MNHEY and SMNVEV (reference sequence). Here the CDR3 DNA reads TGTGCCAGCACCTCTCCGGGACAGGGAGCTGAAGCTTTCTTT. Amino acid sequence: CASTSPGQGAEAFF.

This clone was recorded a few times. The V and J genes are TRBV4-1 and TRBJ1-4; weak D call: TRBD1 (5 bases). This CDR3 is 14 amino acids long. Trimming left V 4 bases short and J 6 bases short, with 12 bases between. Germline lookup yields CDR1 MGHRA and CDR2 YSYEKL. The CDR3 sequence is CASSPQGGYEKLFF. In DNA form, the CDR3 reads TGCGCCAGCAGCCCCCAGGGAGGATATGAAAAACTGTTTTTT.

The gene calls are TRBV7-2 and TRBJ2-1; D unclear. Germline V gene data show CDR1 as SGHTA and CDR2 as FQGNSA. V was clipped by 1 base and J by 4 bases, with 17 bases between them. The length of the CDR3 is 17 residues. The CDR3 DNA reads as TGTGCCAGCAGCTTAGGAGGATTTTGGCGGCTGTACAATGAGCAGTTCTTC. Translated, it gives CASSLGGFWRLYNEQFF. The full variable domain, in which reference TRBV7-2 and TRBJ2-1 provide the parts outside the CDR3, is GAGVSQSPSNKVTEKGKDVELRCDPISGHTALYWYRQSLGQGLEFLIYFQGNSAPDKSGLPSDRFSAERTGGSVSTLTIQRTQQEDSAVYLCASSLGGFWRLYNEQFFGPGTRLTVL.

The rearrangement links TRBV10-3 to TRBJ2-2; the match to TRBD1 covers 8 bases. The germline gives CDR1 ENHRY, CDR2 SYGVKD. The CDR3 is made up of 15 amino acids. With V trimmed by 0 bases and J by 7 bases, 4 bases remained unmatched. CDR3 bases: TGTGCCATCAGTGAGTCGCAGGGGGCTAGCGGGGAGCTGTTTTTT. Protein sequence: CAISESQGASGELFF.